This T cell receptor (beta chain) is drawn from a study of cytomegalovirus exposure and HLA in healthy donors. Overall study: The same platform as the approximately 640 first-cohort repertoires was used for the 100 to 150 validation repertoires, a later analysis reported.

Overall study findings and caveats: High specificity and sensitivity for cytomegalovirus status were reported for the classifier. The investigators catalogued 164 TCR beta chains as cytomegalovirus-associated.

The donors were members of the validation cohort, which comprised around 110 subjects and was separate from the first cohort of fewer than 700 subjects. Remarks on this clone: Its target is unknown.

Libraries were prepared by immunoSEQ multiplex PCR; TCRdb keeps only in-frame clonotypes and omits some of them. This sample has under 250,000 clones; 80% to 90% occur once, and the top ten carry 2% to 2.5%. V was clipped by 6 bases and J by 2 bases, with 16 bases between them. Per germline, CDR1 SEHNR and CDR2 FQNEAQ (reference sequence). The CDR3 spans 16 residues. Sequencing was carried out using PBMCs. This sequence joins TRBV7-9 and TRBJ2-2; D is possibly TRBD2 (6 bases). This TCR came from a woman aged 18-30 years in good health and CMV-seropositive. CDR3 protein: CASRGGLGLNTGELFF. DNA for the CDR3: TGTGCCAGCAGGGGAGGACTCGGGCTTAACACCGGGGAGCTGTTTTTT. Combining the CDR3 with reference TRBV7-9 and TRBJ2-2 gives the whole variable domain DTGVSQNPRHKITKRGQNVTFRCDPISEHNRLYWYRQTLGQGPEFLTYFQNEAQLEKSRLLSDRFSAERPKGSFSTLEIQRTEQGDSAMYLCASRGGLGLNTGELFFGEGSRLTVL.